One T cell receptor beta chain is described in this entry. These data originate in a study of blood T cell repertoires in COVID-19. Study summary: Collection of acute and convalescent COVID-19 samples took place in the United States, Italy and Spain. PBMCs, B-cell-depleted T cells, or T cells provided the cDNA or gDNA that made up the material.

Original data processing: Reference gene primer amplification yielded estimated nucleated cell counts. The protocol was immunoSEQ multiplex PCR, while the TCRdb copy is restricted to in-frame clones and leaves out a portion. The V and J calls and clone size were taken over from that table, and D and trimming were inferred from the DNA. The repertoire has a few hundred thousand clones, 86% of them found once; the top ten carry under 2%. This CDR3 spans 13 amino acids. CDR1 is SGHDT, CDR2 YYEEEE, per germline. V was pared by 4 bases and J by 8 bases, with 8 bases of the junction left unmatched. Sample: peripheral blood. The chain carries TRBV5-6 and TRBJ1-2; 7 bases align to TRBD1. The origin of this receptor is a woman in her 50s with acute or convalescent COVID-19. DNA for the CDR3: TGTGCCAGCAGCCAGAGCCGGACAGGCGGCTACACCTTC. Translation: CASSQSRTGGYTF.